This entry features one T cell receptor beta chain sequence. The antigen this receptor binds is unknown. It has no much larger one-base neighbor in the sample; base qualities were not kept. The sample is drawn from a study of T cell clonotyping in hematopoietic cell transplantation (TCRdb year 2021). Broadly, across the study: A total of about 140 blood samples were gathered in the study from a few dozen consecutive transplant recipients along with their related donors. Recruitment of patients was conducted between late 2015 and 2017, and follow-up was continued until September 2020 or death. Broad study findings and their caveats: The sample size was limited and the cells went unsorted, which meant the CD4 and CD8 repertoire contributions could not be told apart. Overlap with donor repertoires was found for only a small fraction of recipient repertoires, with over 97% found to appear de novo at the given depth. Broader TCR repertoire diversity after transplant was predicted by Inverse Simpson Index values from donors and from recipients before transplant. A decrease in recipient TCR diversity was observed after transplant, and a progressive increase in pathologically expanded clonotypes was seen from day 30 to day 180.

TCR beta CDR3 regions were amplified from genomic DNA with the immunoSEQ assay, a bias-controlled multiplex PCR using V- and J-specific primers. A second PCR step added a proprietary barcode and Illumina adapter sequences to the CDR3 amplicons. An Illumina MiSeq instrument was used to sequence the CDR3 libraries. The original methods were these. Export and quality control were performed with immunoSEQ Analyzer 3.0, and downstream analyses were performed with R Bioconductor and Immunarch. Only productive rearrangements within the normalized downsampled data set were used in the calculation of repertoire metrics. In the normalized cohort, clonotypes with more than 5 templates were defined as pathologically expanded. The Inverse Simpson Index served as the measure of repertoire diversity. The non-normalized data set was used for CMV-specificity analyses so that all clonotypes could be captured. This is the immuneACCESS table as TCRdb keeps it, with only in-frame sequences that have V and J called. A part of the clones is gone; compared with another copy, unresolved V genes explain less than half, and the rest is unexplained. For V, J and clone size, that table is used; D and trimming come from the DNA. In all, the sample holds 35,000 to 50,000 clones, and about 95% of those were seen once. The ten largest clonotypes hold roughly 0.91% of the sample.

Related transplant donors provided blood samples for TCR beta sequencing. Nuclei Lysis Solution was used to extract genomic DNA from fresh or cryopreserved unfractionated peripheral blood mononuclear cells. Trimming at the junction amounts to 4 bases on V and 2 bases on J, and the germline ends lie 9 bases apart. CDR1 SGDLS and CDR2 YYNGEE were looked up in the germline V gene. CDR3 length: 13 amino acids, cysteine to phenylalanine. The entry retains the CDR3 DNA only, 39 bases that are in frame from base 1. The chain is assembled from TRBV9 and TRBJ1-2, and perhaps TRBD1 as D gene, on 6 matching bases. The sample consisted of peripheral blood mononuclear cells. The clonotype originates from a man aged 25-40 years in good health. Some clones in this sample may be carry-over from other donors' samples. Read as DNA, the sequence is TGTGCCAGCAGCCAACAGGGAAACTATGGCTACACCTTC. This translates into CASSQQGNYGYTF. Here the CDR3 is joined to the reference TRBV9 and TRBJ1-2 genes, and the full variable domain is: DSGVTQTPKHLITATGQRVTLRCSPRSGDLSVYWYQQSLDQGLQFLIQYYNGEERAKGNILERFSAQQFPDLHSELNLSSLELGDSALYFCASSQQGNYGYTFGSGTRLTVV.